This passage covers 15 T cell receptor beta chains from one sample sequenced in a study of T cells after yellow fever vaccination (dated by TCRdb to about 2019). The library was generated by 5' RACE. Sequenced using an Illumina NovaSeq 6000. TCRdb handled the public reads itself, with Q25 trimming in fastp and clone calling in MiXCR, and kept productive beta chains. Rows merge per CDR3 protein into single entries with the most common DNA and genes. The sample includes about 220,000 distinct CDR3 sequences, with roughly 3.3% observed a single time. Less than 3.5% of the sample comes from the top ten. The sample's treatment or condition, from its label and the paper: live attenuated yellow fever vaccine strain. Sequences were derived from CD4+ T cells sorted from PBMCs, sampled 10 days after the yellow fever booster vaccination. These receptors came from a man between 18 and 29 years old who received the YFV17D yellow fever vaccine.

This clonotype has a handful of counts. The CDR3 region has the DNA TGTGCCAGCAGCCAAGGGGGTTCGCGAAACACCATATATTTT. This gives the protein CASSQGGSRNTIYF. The chain uses TRBV7-6 and TRBJ1-3, with D tentatively TRBD1 (6 bases). V gave up 5 bases and J gave up 5 bases, with 13 bases separating them. The germline V gene has CDR1 SGHVS and CDR2 FNYEAQ. This CDR3 is 14 amino acids long.

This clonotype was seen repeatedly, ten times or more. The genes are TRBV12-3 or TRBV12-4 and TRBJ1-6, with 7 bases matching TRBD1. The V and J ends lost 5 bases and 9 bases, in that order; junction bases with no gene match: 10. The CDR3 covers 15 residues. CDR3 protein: CASSPLTGDTSPLHF. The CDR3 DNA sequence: TGTGCCAGCAGTCCCCTCACAGGGGATACTTCACCCCTCCACTTT.

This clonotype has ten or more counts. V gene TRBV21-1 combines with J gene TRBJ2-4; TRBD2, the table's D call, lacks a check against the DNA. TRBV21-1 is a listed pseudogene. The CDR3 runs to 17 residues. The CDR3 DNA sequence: TGTGCCAGCAGCAAAGAGGGAGTAGCGGGAACCAAAAACATTCAGTACTTC. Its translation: CASSKEGVAGTKNIQYF.

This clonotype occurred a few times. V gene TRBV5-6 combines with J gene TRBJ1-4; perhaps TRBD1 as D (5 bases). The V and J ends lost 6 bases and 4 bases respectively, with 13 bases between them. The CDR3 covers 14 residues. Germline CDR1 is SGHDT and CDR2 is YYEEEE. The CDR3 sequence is CASKKGPINEKLFF. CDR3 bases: TGTGCCAGCAAGAAGGGACCAATTAATGAAAAACTGTTTTTT. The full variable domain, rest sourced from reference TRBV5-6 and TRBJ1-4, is DAGVTQSPTHLIKTRGQQVTLRCSPKSGHDTVSWYQQALGQGPQFIFQYYEEEERQRGNFPDRFSGHQFPNYSSELNVNALLLGDSALYLCASKKGPINEKLFFGSGTQLSVL.

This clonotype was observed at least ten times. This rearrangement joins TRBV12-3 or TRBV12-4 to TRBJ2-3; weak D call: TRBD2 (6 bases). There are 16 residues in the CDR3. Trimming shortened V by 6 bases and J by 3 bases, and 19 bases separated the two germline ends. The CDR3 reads CASSLPPGAVTDTQYF. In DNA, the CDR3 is TGTGCCAGCAGCCTGCCGCCGGGAGCGGTTACAGATACGCAGTATTTT.

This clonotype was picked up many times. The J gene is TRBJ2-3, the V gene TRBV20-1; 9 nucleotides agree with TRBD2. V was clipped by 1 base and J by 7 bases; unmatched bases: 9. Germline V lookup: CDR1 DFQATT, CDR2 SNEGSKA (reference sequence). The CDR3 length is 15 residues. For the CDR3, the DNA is TGCAGTGCTAGAGTTCGGTCTAGCGGGGTTAATACGCAGTATTTT. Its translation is CSARVRSSGVNTQYF.

The CDR3 sequence is CASSPARGSTDTQYF. The CDR3, as DNA: TGTGCCAGCAGCCCCGCCAGGGGAAGCACAGATACGCAGTATTTT. The rearrangement joins TRBV7-2 to TRBJ2-3, with D tentatively TRBD1 (6 bases). Trimming shortened V by 5 bases and J by 0 bases, and 12 bases separated the two germline ends. This CDR3 has 15 residues. Germline CDR1 is SGHTA and CDR2 is FQGNSA. Filled out from reference TRBV7-2 and TRBJ2-3, the complete variable domain reads GAGVSQSPSNKVTEKGKDVELRCDPISGHTALYWYRQSLGQGLEFLIYFQGNSAPDKSGLPSDRFSAERTGGSVSTLTIQRTQQEDSAVYLCASSPARGSTDTQYFGPGTRLTVL.

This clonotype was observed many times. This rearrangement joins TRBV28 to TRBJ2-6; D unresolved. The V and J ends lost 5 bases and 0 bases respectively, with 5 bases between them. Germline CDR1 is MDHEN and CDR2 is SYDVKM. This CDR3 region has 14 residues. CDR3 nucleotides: TGTGCCAGCAGTCAGGTCTCTGGGGCCAACGTCCTGACTTTC. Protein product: CASSQVSGANVLTF.

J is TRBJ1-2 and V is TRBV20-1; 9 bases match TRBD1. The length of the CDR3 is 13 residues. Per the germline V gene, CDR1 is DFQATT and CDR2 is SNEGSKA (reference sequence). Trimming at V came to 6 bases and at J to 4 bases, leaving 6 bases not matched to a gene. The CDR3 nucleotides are TGCAGTGCACCGGGACAGGGCTCCTATGGCTACACCTTC. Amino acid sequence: CSAPGQGSYGYTF.

CDR3 in DNA: TGCAGTGCTAGAGCCTGGGACAGGGGAAATCAGCCCCAGCATTTT. It translates to CSARAWDRGNQPQHF. V is TRBV20-1 and J is TRBJ1-5, with 10 nucleotides matching TRBD1. Germline loops: CDR1 DFQATT, CDR2 SNEGSKA (reference sequence). The CDR3 contains 15 residues. V was pared by 1 base and J by 4 bases, with 4 bases of the junction left unmatched.

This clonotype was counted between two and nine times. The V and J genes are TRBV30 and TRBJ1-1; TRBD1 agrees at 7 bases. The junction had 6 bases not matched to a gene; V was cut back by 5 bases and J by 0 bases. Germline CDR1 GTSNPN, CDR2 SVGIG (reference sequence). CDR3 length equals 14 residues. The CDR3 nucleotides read TGTGCCTGGGGGGACAGACGATTGAACACTGAAGCTTTCTTT. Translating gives CAWGDRRLNTEAFF.

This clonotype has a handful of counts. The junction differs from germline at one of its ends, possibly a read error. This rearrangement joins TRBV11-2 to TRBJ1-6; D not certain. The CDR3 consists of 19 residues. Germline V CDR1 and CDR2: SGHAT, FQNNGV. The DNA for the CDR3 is TGTGCCAGCAGCCCAACAGCTTTATCATCCGGGTCCCTAAATTCGCCCCTCCACTTT. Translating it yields CASSPTALSSGSLNSPLHF.

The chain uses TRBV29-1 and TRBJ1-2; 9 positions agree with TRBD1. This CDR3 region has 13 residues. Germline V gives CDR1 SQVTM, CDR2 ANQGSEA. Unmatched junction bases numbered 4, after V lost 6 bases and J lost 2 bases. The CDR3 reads CSVGTGRNYGYTF. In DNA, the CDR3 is TGCAGCGTGGGGACAGGGAGAAACTATGGCTACACCTTC.

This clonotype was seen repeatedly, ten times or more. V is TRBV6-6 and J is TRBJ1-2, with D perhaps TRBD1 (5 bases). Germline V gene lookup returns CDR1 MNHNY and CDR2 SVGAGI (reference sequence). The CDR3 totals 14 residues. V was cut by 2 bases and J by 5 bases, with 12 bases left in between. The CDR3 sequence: CASSYGQGGYGYTF. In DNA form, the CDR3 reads TGTGCCAGCAGTTACGGTCAGGGCGGTTATGGCTACACCTTC.

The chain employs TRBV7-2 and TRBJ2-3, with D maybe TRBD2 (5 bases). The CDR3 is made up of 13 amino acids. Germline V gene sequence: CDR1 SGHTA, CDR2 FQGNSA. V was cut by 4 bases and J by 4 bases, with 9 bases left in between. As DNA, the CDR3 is TGTGCCAGCAGCTGGCTCGGGGCAGATACGCAGTATTTT. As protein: CASSWLGADTQYF. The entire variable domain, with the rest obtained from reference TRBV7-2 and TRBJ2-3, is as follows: GAGVSQSPSNKVTEKGKDVELRCDPISGHTALYWYRQSLGQGLEFLIYFQGNSAPDKSGLPSDRFSAERTGGSVSTLTIQRTQQEDSAVYLCASSWLGADTQYFGPGTRLTVL.